The TCR beta chain under discussion was sequenced for a study of blood T cell repertoires in COVID-19. Per the authors' pipeline: Reference gene primer amplification gave nucleated cell count estimates. Method: immunoSEQ multiplex PCR; TCRdb's copy keeps in-frame clones and lacks some. For V, J and clone size, that table is used; D and trimming come from the DNA. Of tens of thousands of clones listed, over 75% are singletons. CDR1 and CDR2 (germline): SGDLS, YYNGEE. The length of the CDR3 is 17 residues. After removal of 0 bases from V and 0 bases from J, the junction contained 5 bases not matched to a gene.

The receptor comes from a human donor in a cohort sampled during active COVID-19. Sequencing was performed on peripheral blood. The chain uses TRBV9 and TRBJ1-4; TRBD1 matches at 7 bases. CDR3: CASSVGQGGATNEKLFF. The CDR3 DNA follows: TGTGCCAGCAGCGTAGGACAGGGTGGAGCAACTAATGAAAAACTGTTTTTT.